These 24 T cell receptor beta chains were all obtained from the same sample, sequenced in a study of shared clonotypes between healthy human individuals (TCRdb year 2020). The library was built by means of the immunoSEQ multiplex PCR assay. Here the immuneACCESS table is served through TCRdb, limited to in-frame sequences with V and J called. Missing clones are a known gap in these copies; in checked studies unresolved V genes cover under half, and the rest lacks a known reason. For this sample there are millions of clones; 95% appear just once. The leading ten clones occupy roughly 0.13% of the sample. The sample taken for sequencing was naive CD4+ T cells sorted from blood. Taken with the paper, the label for cell subset or site translates to: CD45RA+ positively selected. Every receptor here comes from a man between 18 and 35 years old in good health.

This chain uses TRBV19 with TRBJ2-1; 8 nucleotides match TRBD1. Germline CDR1 LNHDA, CDR2 SQIVND (reference sequence). CDR3 length: 13 residues. V was pared by 5 bases and J by 11 bases, with 8 bases of the junction left unmatched. This CDR3 reads CASSGWDRTKQFF. In DNA form, the CDR3 reads TGTGCCAGTAGTGGCTGGGACAGGACGAAGCAGTTCTTC.

The chain links TRBV6-5 to TRBJ2-2, with D unresolved. Germline loops: CDR1 MNHEY, CDR2 SVGAGI. Trimming left V 2 bases short and J 5 bases short, with 9 bases between. The CDR3 consists of 14 residues. CDR3: CASSYTRYTGELFF. The CDR3 nucleotides are TGTGCCAGCAGTTACACGAGATATACCGGGGAGCTGTTTTTT.

This chain joins TRBV5-4 and TRBJ2-7; 11 bases match TRBD1. Germline V gene sequence: CDR1 SGHNT, CDR2 YYREEE (reference sequence). J was trimmed by 2 bases and V by 4 bases; bases with no gene match: 5. The CDR3 consists of 15 residues. CDR3 residues: CASSMGQGETYEQYF. In DNA, the CDR3 is TGTGCCAGCAGCATGGGACAGGGGGAAACCTACGAGCAGTACTTC.

This chain joins TRBV19 and TRBJ1-5; D is perhaps TRBD1 (6 bases). Germline V gene sequence: CDR1 LNHDA, CDR2 SQIVND (reference sequence). V lost 6 bases and J lost 7, with 19 bases in between. The CDR3 contains 15 residues. The CDR3 spells CASRVFGTSGQPQHF. CDR3 nucleotides: TGTGCCAGTAGAGTCTTCGGGACAAGTGGACAGCCCCAGCATTTT.

The genes are TRBV14 and TRBJ1-2; the match to TRBD1 covers 7 bases. The CDR3 contains 14 residues. Germline CDR1 SGHDN, CDR2 FVKESK. Trimming at V came to 4 bases and at J to 4 bases, leaving 6 bases not matched to a gene. As DNA, the CDR3 is TGTGCCAGCAGCCTGGGACAGTTCCCCTATGGCTACACCTTC. Translated: CASSLGQFPYGYTF. Full variable domain (rest looked up from reference TRBV14 and TRBJ1-2): EAGVTQFPSHSVIEKGQTVTLRCDPISGHDNLYWYRRVMGKEIKFLLHFVKESKQDESGMPNNRFLAERTGGTYSTLKVQPAELEDSGVYFCASSLGQFPYGYTFGSGTRLTVV.

The chain employs TRBV5-1 and TRBJ1-1, with D hard to call. Trimming removed 0 bases from V and 6 bases from J, with 12 bases in between. The CDR3 runs to 14 residues. Germline CDR1 reads SGHRS; CDR2 reads YFSETQ. The DNA for the CDR3 is TGCGCCAGCAGCTTGGCGCCACAACCCGCTGAAGCTTTCTTT. It yields the protein CASSLAPQPAEAFF.

A word on this clone: The same CDR3 can be traced to other DNA sequences in this sample. The rearrangement uses TRBV6-5 and TRBJ1-1; D gene uncertain. Germline V gene lookup returns CDR1 MNHEY and CDR2 SVGAGI. Trimming took 6 bases from V and 0 from J, leaving 8 bases between them. This CDR3 is built from 13 residues. The CDR3 loop reads CASSYDLNTEAFF. Here the CDR3 DNA reads TGTGCCAGCAGCTACGACTTGAACACTGAAGCTTTCTTT.

The J gene is TRBJ1-1, the V gene TRBV30; D possibly corresponds to TRBD1 (5 bases). The CDR3 runs to 15 residues. Trimming removed 2 bases at V and 1 base at J, with 14 bases between. Per the germline V gene, CDR1 is GTSNPN and CDR2 is SVGIG (reference sequence). This chain's CDR3 is CAWSSFGAANTEAFF. Written as DNA, the CDR3 is TGTGCCTGGAGTTCCTTTGGGGCTGCGAACACTGAAGCTTTCTTT.

The V call is TRBV14, the J call TRBJ2-7, with D uncertain. Trimming removed 5 bases at V and 10 bases at J, with 9 bases between. This CDR3 spans 10 amino acids. Germline CDR1 SGHDN, CDR2 FVKESK. The CDR3 DNA sequence: TGTGCCAGCAGCGAAGGGTACCAGTACTTC. Protein product: CASSEGYQYF.

Only one count was recorded for this clone. V is TRBV6-1 and J is TRBJ2-1; D is unresolved. Per the germline V gene, CDR1 is MNHNS and CDR2 is SASEGT. Trimming took 9 bases from V and 4 from J, leaving 13 bases between them. The length of the CDR3 is 13 residues. The DNA of the CDR3 is TGTGCCAGGGCCTCCGGCCCATACAATGAGCAGTTCTTC. Its translation is CARASGPYNEQFF.

The rearrangement links TRBV18 to TRBJ2-5; D is uncertain. This CDR3 spans 14 amino acids. Germline CDR1 KGHSH, CDR2 LQKENI. Between the trimmed V and J ends, which lost 2 bases and 2 bases, there was a span of 9 bases. The CDR3 DNA reads TGTGCCAGCTCACCAGGGCATTCACAAGAGACCCAGTACTTC. Its translation is CASSPGHSQETQYF.

This rearrangement joins TRBV7-2 to TRBJ2-7; 8 nucleotides align to TRBD1. The V and J ends lost 5 bases and 3 bases, in that order; junction bases with no gene match: 12. There are 16 residues in the CDR3. The germline CDR1 and CDR2 sequences are SGHTA and FQGNSA. In DNA, the CDR3 is TGTGCCAGCAGCCCCAGACAGGGGAAGGTGTACTACGAGCAGTACTTC. It specifies CASSPRQGKVYYEQYF.

A remark on this clone: The sample has other DNA sequences that encode this CDR3 too. The rearrangement links TRBV29-1 to TRBJ1-2, with unresolved D. Trimming shortened V by 3 bases and J by 4 bases, and 9 bases separated the two germline ends. The CDR3 consists of 12 residues. Germline V gene lookup returns CDR1 SQVTM and CDR2 ANQGSEA. For the CDR3, the DNA is TGCAGCGTTGAGTCTGGGCTCTATGGCTACACCTTC. Residues: CSVESGLYGYTF.

V is TRBV10-3 and J is TRBJ2-7, with D possibly being TRBD1 (5 bases). Per the germline V gene, CDR1 is ENHRY and CDR2 is SYGVKD. Trimming removed 3 bases from V and 3 bases from J, with 12 bases in between. The CDR3 runs to 14 residues. This CDR3 is CAISEIAQGYEQYF. Written as DNA, the CDR3 is TGTGCCATCAGTGAAATAGCCCAGGGCTACGAGCAGTACTTC.

A remark on this clone: Other DNA sequences of this sample code for an identical CDR3. The chain couples TRBV7-2 to TRBJ2-7; D gene unclear. Trimming removed 5 bases from V and 2 bases from J, with 10 bases in between. Germline-derived CDR1 and CDR2 are SGHTA and FQGNSA. CDR3 size: 13 residues. The DNA of the CDR3 is TGTGCCAGCAGCCTTACTTCGCCCTACGAGCAGTACTTC. Its protein is CASSLTSPYEQYF.

The V gene is TRBV27, the J gene TRBJ2-7, with 8 bases identical to TRBD1. The CDR3 sequence is 14 residues long. V shed 2 bases and J 6 bases; nucleotides not matched to a gene: 6. Germline values: CDR1 MNHEY, CDR2 SMNVEV (reference sequence). The CDR3 nucleotides are TGTGCCAGCAGTTTAGCCCCCAGGGGGCGCGAGCAGTACTTC. It specifies CASSLAPRGREQYF.

The V call is TRBV7-8, the J call TRBJ1-2; 9 bases match TRBD1. Germline V gene data show CDR1 as SGHVS and CDR2 as FQNEAQ. CDR3 length: 16 residues. V lost 2 bases to trimming and J lost 7 bases; unmatched junction nucleotides: 11. This CDR3 reads CASSLRRDRERGGYTF. In nucleotides, the CDR3 is TGTGCCAGCAGCTTACGACGGGACAGGGAACGCGGTGGCTACACCTTC.

The chain joins TRBV5-1 to TRBJ2-7, with D possibly TRBD1 on 6 matching bases. This CDR3 contains 14 residues. The V end lost 4 bases, the J end lost 5 bases, and 16 bases lay between the germline ends. Germline CDR1 SGHRS, CDR2 YFSETQ. CDR3 coding DNA: TGCGCCAGCAGCACGGTGGACAGTATGAACGAGCAGTACTTC. This gives the protein CASSTVDSMNEQYF.

This clone was found once. The gene calls are TRBV28 and TRBJ1-1; 7 bases agree with TRBD1. Germline V CDR1 and CDR2: MDHEN, SYDVKM. Unmatched junction bases numbered 4, after V lost 2 bases and J lost 4 bases. CDR3 length: 14 amino acids. The CDR3 DNA reads TGTGCCAGCAGTTTAAGGGGGCGAGGCACTGAAGCTTTCTTT. Its translation: CASSLRGRGTEAFF.

The table lists this clone with a count of one. The V and J genes are TRBV28 and TRBJ2-1; possible D gene TRBD2, 6 bases. This CDR3 is built from 14 residues. Trimming took 7 bases from V and 8 from J, leaving 18 bases between them. Germline CDR1 is MDHEN and CDR2 is SYDVKM. CDR3 loop: CASMERGLNHEQFF. The CDR3 nucleotides read TGTGCCAGCATGGAAAGGGGACTTAACCATGAGCAGTTCTTC.

The genes are TRBV5-1 and TRBJ1-5; TRBD1 aligns across 10 bases. Germline assignment: CDR1 SGHRS and CDR2 YFSETQ. V was pared by 4 bases and J by 0 bases, with 7 bases of the junction left unmatched. This CDR3 spans 17 amino acids. CDR3 sequence reads: CASSNTGTGDSNQPQHF. In nucleotides, the CDR3 is TGCGCCAGCAGCAACACCGGGACAGGGGATAGCAATCAGCCCCAGCATTTT. Variable domain in full (rest from reference TRBV5-1 and TRBJ1-5): KAGVTQTPRYLIKTRGQQVTLSCSPISGHRSVSWYQQTPGQGLQFLFEYFSETQRNKGNFPGRFSGRQFSNSRSEMNVSTLELGDSALYLCASSNTGTGDSNQPQHFGDGTRLSIL.

This sequence joins TRBV4-1 and TRBJ2-1; D is possibly TRBD1 (6 bases). In germline, CDR1 is MGHRA, CDR2 YSYEKL. The length of the CDR3 is 15 residues. V shed 0 bases and J shed 9 bases, with 15 bases lying between them. The CDR3 DNA follows: TGCGCCAGCAGCCAAGAAGGGGGTTTGACGGTTGAGCAGTTCTTC. This sequence encodes CASSQEGGLTVEQFF.

The V call is TRBV30, the J call TRBJ1-2; D is unclear. CDR1 and CDR2 from the germline V gene are GTSNPN and SVGIG (reference sequence). The CDR3 has 13 residues. V was cut by 8 bases and J by 3 bases, with 16 bases left in between. CDR3 loop: CAKGGRADYGYTF. The CDR3 DNA reads TGTGCCAAGGGTGGGCGGGCAGACTATGGCTACACCTTC.

The genes are TRBV9 and TRBJ2-1; unclear D gene. Germline V gives CDR1 SGDLS, CDR2 YYNGEE. This CDR3 region has 15 residues. Deletions cut 3 bases from V and 0 bases from J, with 10 bases between. The CDR3 loop reads CASSATHGSYNEQFF. As DNA, the CDR3 is TGTGCCAGCAGCGCTACCCACGGCTCCTACAATGAGCAGTTCTTC.